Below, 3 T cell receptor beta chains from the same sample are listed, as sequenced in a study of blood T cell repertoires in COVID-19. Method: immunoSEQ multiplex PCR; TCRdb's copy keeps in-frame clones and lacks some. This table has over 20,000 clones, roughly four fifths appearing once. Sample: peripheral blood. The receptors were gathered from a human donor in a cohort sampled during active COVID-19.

The CDR3 spells CASSYRLDSYEQYF. In nucleotides, the CDR3 is TGTGCCAGTAGCTACAGGTTAGACTCCTACGAGCAGTACTTC. The genes are TRBV19 and TRBJ2-7; D may be TRBD1 (5 bases). Deletions cut 6 bases from V and 0 bases from J, with 12 bases between. Germline CDR1 is LNHDA and CDR2 is SQIVND (reference sequence). This CDR3 region has 14 residues.

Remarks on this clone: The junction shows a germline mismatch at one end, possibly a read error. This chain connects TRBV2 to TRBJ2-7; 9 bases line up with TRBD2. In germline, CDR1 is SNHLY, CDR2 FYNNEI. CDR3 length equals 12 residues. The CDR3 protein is CASSVTSGPTHF. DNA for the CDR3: TGTGCCAGCAGTGTGACTAGCGGACCGACCCACTTC.

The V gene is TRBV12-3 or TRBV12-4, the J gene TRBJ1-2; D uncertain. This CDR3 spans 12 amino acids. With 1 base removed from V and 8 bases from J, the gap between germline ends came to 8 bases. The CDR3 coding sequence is TGTGCCAGCAGTTTAGAGCCGGGAGGCTACACCTTC. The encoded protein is CASSLEPGGYTF.